This T cell receptor (beta chain) was observed in a study of CD8 T cells in Susac syndrome. TCR beta sequences were obtained from blood CD8+ and CD4+ T cells. TEMRA cells were FACS-enriched, while CD8+ and CD4+ T cells were negatively isolated. Germline lookup yields CDR1 DFQATT and CDR2 SNEGSKA (reference sequence). The CDR3 has 14 amino acids. Trimming took 6 bases from V and 2 from J; bases not matched to a gene: 6. General observations from the study: Individuals included in the TCR sequencing and HLA analysis were acknowledged by the study to be relatively few in number.

Random hexamers were used to reverse transcribe roughly 0.45 to 1 ug of RNA. It was immunoSEQ multiplex PCR that amplified TCR beta CDR3 across 54 Vbeta and 13 Jbeta. TCRdb ran MiXCR on the immunoSEQ multiplex PCR reads and lists one entry per CDR3 protein. The sample shows about 290,000 distinct CDR3 sequences, around 89% of them seen only once. Regarding this clonotype: Its target is unknown.

This rearrangement joins TRBV20-1 to TRBJ2-1, with 8 bases fitting TRBD1. Sequencing was performed on CD8+ T cells from PBMCs. The sequence was obtained from a human donor with multiple sclerosis. Here the CDR3 reads CSAATGGPYNEQFF. Written as DNA, the CDR3 is TGCAGTGCCGCTACAGGGGGTCCCTACAATGAGCAGTTCTTC.